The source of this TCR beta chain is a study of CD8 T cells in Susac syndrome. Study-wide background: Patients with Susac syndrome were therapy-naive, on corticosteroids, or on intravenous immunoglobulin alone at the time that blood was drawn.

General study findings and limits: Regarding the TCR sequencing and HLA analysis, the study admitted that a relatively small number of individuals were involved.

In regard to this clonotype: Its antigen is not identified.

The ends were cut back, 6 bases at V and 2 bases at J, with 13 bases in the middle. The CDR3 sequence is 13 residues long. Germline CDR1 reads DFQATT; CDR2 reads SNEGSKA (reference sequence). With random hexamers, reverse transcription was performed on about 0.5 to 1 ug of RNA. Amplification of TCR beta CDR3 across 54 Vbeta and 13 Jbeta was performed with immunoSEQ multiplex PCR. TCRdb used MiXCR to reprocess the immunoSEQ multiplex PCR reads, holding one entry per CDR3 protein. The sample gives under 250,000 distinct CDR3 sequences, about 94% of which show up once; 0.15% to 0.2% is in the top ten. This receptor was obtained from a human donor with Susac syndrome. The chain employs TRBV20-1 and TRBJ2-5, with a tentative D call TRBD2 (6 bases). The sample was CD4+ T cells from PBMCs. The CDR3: CSASGTLQETQYF. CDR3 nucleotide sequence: TGCAGTGCCTCCGGGACTCTACAAGAGACCCAGTACTTC.